This TCR beta chain is drawn from a study of beta chain features in type 1 diabetes. Findings and limits, study-wide: In every one of the four CD4+ subsets, TCRB CDR3s were moderately but significantly shorter in Type 1 diabetes patients.

About this clone itself: The target antigen is unknown.

The investigators reverse transcribed all of the isolated RNA, so they sequenced expressed TCRB transcripts. Assay used: immunoSEQ multiplex PCR; TCRdb lists only in-frame clones, some missing. This sample has approximately 30,000 clones, with almost 65% found just once. The CDR3 contains 15 residues. V lost 1 base and J 2 bases, leaving 12 bases between the germline ends. CDR1 and CDR2 (germline): MNHNS, SASEGT. The sequenced sample consisted of Tregs from blood. The origin of this receptor is a woman between 25 and 40 years old with type 1 diabetes. The chain is built from TRBV6-1 and TRBJ2-7, with D hard to call. The CDR3 DNA reads as TGTGCCAGCAGTGAAGGTCCGGTCCCGGCCTACGAGCAGTACTTC. Translation: CASSEGPVPAYEQYF.